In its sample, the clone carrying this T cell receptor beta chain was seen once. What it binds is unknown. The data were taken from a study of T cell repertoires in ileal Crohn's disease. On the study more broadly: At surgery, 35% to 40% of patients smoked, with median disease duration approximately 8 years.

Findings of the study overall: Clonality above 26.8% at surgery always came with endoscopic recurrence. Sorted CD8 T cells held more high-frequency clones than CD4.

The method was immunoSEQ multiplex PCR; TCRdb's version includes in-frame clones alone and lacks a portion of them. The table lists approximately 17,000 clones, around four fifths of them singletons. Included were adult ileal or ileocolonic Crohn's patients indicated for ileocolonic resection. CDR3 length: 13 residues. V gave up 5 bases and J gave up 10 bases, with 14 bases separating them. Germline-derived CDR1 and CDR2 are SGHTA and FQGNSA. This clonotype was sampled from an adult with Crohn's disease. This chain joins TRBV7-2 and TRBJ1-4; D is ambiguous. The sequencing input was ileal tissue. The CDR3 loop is CASSPRSGGKLFF. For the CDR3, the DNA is TGTGCCAGCAGCCCCCGGTCTGGTGGAAAACTGTTTTTT.